This T cell receptor (beta chain) was identified during a study of T cell responses to AZD1222 COVID-19 vaccine. General study points: White British people made up most donors, females outnumbered males, and clonal diversity was possibly underestimated.

Regarding this clone: The target antigen is unknown.

The CDR3 consists of 14 residues. Trimming removed 3 bases from V and 8 bases from J, with 17 bases in between. Germline V gene data show CDR1 as SGDLS and CDR2 as YYNGEE. The data were produced by immunoSEQ multiplex PCR, yet TCRdb's version contains in-frame clones alone and is incomplete. The repertoire has over 100,000 clones, roughly nine tenths of them found once; the top ten carry around 7%. The chain uses TRBV9 and TRBJ1-1, with a possible D match to TRBD1 (6 bases). The source of this sequence is an adult in good health. Material: peripheral blood, obtained on day 0 of AZD1222 vaccination. CDR3 region: CASSASNRALEAFF. The CDR3 DNA follows: TGTGCCAGCAGCGCCAGTAACAGGGCTTTAGAAGCTTTCTTT.